This TCR beta chain was documented in a study of blood T cell repertoires in COVID-19. For the study at large: Acute and convalescent COVID-19 samples came from the United States, Italy and Spain.

Original handling: By means of reference gene primer amplification, nucleated cell counts were estimated. This table comes from immunoSEQ multiplex PCR, and its TCRdb copy is limited to in-frame clones, with some not included. The V and J calls and clone size come from that table; D and trimming were worked out from the DNA. This sample carries about half a million clones, approximately 83% of them seen once, and the ten largest clones take approximately 3.2%. The CDR3 spans 16 residues. Trimming stripped 2 bases from V and 3 bases from J, with 17 bases between. Looked up from germline, CDR1 is MNHEY and CDR2 is SVGAGI. The count of this clone is one.

The sequenced sample consisted of peripheral blood. The origin of this receptor is a human donor in a cohort sampled during active COVID-19. The genes are TRBV6-5 and TRBJ2-7; a possible D gene is TRBD2 (6 bases). The CDR3, as DNA: TGTGCCAGCAGTTACGGTGGCGGGGAGAGGTACTACGAGCAGTACTTC. It translates to CASSYGGGERYYEQYF.